The entry that follows covers one T cell receptor beta chain sequence. Its antigen is as yet unknown. The length of the CDR3 is 13 residues. Germline-derived CDR1 and CDR2 are SNHLY and FYNNEI. The V and J ends lost 8 bases and 2 bases, in that order; junction bases with no gene match: 1. The repertoire was sequenced with immunoSEQ multiplex PCR; TCRdb's copy has only in-frame clones and lacks some. The sample has about 100,000 clones; roughly 84% are singletons. The record originates from a study of PD-L1 blockade in urothelial cancer. Broader study findings: Those with durable benefit had larger increases in tumor-associated blood clones at 3 weeks.

The rearrangement uses TRBV2 and TRBJ2-1; the match to TRBD1 covers 9 bases. The clonotype was recovered from a man aged 45 to 65 with urothelial cancer. The material sequenced was PBMCs, taken around atezolizumab (anti-PD-L1) treatment. The CDR3 protein is CASGTGPYNEQFF. The CDR3 coding sequence is TGTGCCAGCGGGACAGGGCCCTACAATGAGCAGTTCTTC.